A few counts support the clone carrying this T cell receptor beta chain. Its cognate antigen is unknown. This CDR3 has 15 amino acids. The V end lost 6 bases, the J end lost 4 bases, and 16 bases lay between the germline ends. TCRdb reanalysed the 5' RACE reads using MiXCR and keeps one entry per CDR3 protein. The data hold roughly 200,000 distinct CDR3 sequences, with about 18% observed a single time. This sample is part of a study of T-cell memory formation after mild COVID-19. Study results and limitations: CD4+ contracting clones were found mainly in CM and EM, and CD8+ ones in EMRA.

Input material: PBMCs or a T cell subset sorted from them (not recorded which). This receptor was taken from an adult woman who had mild COVID-19 (a few samples of this study predate the infection). Cell type and time point are not known. V gene TRBV12-3 or TRBV12-4 combines with J gene TRBJ1-5, with a weak D call TRBD1 (5 bases). The CDR3 here is CASSGTRDSNQPQHF. The CDR3, as DNA: TGTGCCAGCAGCGGTACAAGGGACTCTAATCAGCCCCAGCATTTT.